This is a list of T cell receptor beta chains from one sample in a study of OX40 agonist ivuxolimab in advanced cancers. Libraries were prepared by immunoSEQ multiplex PCR; TCRdb keeps only in-frame clonotypes and omits some of them. The sample includes about 120,000 clones, approximately 92% of them seen just once. The sequences come from CD4+ or CD8+ T cells sorted from blood, collected in a trial of the OX40 agonist ivuxolimab. These receptors were obtained from an adult with an advanced solid tumor such as melanoma, head and neck, liver or kidney cancer. Each CDR3 is given with its conserved first and last residue. The order of the fields is V gene, CDR3 length, D gene, clone size, J gene, CDR3 protein, CDR3 DNA. A D gene is named only where the DNA matches it firmly. The listing skips clone size in some rows; elsewhere it reads once, few, many or a size class.

TRBV5-6	14	.	once	TRBJ2-2	CASSSRGDTGELFF	TGTGCCAGCAGCTCCAGGGGGGACACCGGGGAGCTGTTTTTT
TRBV4-3	16	.	.	TRBJ1-2	CASSQDPPTAPYGYTF	TGCGCCAGCAGCCAAGACCCTCCAACAGCTCCCTATGGCTACACCTTC
TRBV7-2	15	.	few	TRBJ1-5	CASSFSRASNQPQHF	TGTGCCAGCAGCTTCTCAAGGGCTAGCAATCAGCCCCAGCATTTT
TRBV7-3	13	.	.	TRBJ2-2	CASSLYRAGELFF	TGTGCCAGCAGCTTATACAGGGCCGGGGAGCTGTTTTTT
TRBV25-1	13	TRBD1	.	TRBJ1-1	CAVKPTGGTEAFF	TGTGCCGTCAAACCGACAGGGGGGACTGAAGCTTTCTTT
TRBV9	13	.	.	TRBJ1-2	CASSVGTSSGYTF	TGTGCCAGCAGCGTAGGGACATCGTCCGGCTACACCTTC
TRBV28	17	.	.	TRBJ1-5	CASRPSGGIRGNQPQHF	TGTGCCAGCAGACCGTCTGGGGGGATCCGGGGCAATCAGCCCCAGCATTTT
TRBV6-5	13	.	once	TRBJ2-3	CASGRPQGDTQYF	TGTGCCAGCGGACGACCCCAGGGGGATACGCAGTATTTT
TRBV2	14	TRBD2	.	TRBJ2-3	CASSERGEVDTQYF	TGTGCCAGCAGTGAGCGGGGGGAGGTCGATACGCAGTATTTT
TRBV5-6	16	.	.	TRBJ1-1	CASSLGKIRGSTEAFF	TGTGCCAGCAGCTTAGGGAAGATCAGGGGATCAACTGAAGCTTTCTTT
TRBV7-2	13	.	.	TRBJ2-7	CASSLEGWGEQYF	TGTGCCAGCAGCTTAGAAGGGTGGGGCGAGCAGTACTTC
TRBV5-6	16	TRBD1	.	TRBJ2-2	CASSWGQGSRVRELFF	TGTGCCAGCAGCTGGGGACAGGGAAGTCGCGTCCGGGAGCTGTTTTTT
TRBV5-4	14	TRBD2	.	TRBJ2-5	CASSPRTSGSTQYF	TGTGCCAGCAGCCCACGGACTAGCGGGAGTACCCAGTACTTC
TRBV6-4	11	TRBD1	.	TRBJ1-1	CASRGQGRAFF	TGTGCCAGCAGGGGACAGGGGAGAGCTTTCTTT
TRBV6-6	15	.	.	TRBJ2-1	CASSYSKDSYNEQFF	TGTGCCAGCAGTTACTCGAAAGACTCCTACAATGAGCAGTTCTTC
TRBV7-6	13	.	.	TRBJ2-5	CASSKRTQGTQYF	TGTGCCAGCAGCAAAAGGACTCAGGGGACCCAGTACTTC
TRBV27	13	.	.	TRBJ1-2	CASSWSLGDGYTF	TGTGCCAGCAGTTGGAGCCTAGGGGATGGCTACACCTTC
TRBV5-4	15	.	.	TRBJ2-3	CASSLGDYPTDTQYF	TGTGCCAGCAGCTTGGGTGACTACCCCACAGATACGCAGTATTTT
TRBV10-3	15	.	.	TRBJ2-7	CAISDGRKGPYEQYF	TGTGCCATCAGTGATGGGCGGAAAGGGCCCTACGAGCAGTACTTC
TRBV27	14	TRBD1	.	TRBJ1-2	CASSLFNRGHGYTF	TGTGCCAGCAGTCTGTTTAACAGGGGGCATGGCTACACCTTC
TRBV27	16	TRBD2	once	TRBJ2-1	CASSSTGTSLYNEQFF	TGTGCCAGCAGTTCCACCGGGACTAGCTTATACAATGAGCAGTTCTTC
TRBV10-1	15	.	.	TRBJ2-3	CASSESGSSTDTQYF	TGCGCCAGCAGTGAGTCGGGGTCTAGCACAGATACGCAGTATTTT
TRBV5-6	13	.	.	TRBJ2-3	CASSFGRADTQYF	TGTGCCAGCAGCTTCGGCCGGGCAGATACGCAGTATTTT
TRBV6-4	13	.	.	TRBJ1-2	CASSDGPGYGYTF	TGTGCCAGCAGTGACGGACCTGGGTATGGCTACACCTTC
TRBV7-6	18	.	.	TRBJ2-1	CASSLVVRSSGDYNEQFF	TGTGCCAGCAGCTTAGTGGTACGGAGTAGCGGAGATTACAATGAGCAGTTCTTC
TRBV7-3	12	.	once	TRBJ2-7	CASSQTGYEQYF	TGTGCCAGCAGCCAGACCGGCTACGAGCAGTACTTC
TRBV5-1	15	.	.	TRBJ2-2	CASSLDRVNTGELFF	TGCGCCAGCAGCTTGGACAGGGTGAACACCGGGGAGCTGTTTTTT
TRBV16	13	.	.	TRBJ2-7	CASSQAGTYEQYF	TGTGCCAGCAGCCAAGCAGGGACCTACGAGCAGTACTTC
TRBV9	14	TRBD1	.	TRBJ1-2	CASSLSGGFEGYTF	TGTGCCAGCAGCCTCTCAGGGGGTTTCGAGGGCTACACCTTC
TRBV27	14	TRBD2	.	TRBJ2-7	CASRIAGGTYEQYF	TGTGCCAGCAGAATAGCGGGGGGCACCTACGAGCAGTACTTC
TRBV7-7	15	.	.	TRBJ2-2	CASSLEAVNTGELFF	TGTGCCAGCAGCTTAGAGGCGGTTAACACCGGGGAGCTGTTTTTT
TRBV5-1	14	TRBD2	.	TRBJ2-1	CASSWTSGHNEQFF	TGCGCCAGCAGCTGGACTAGCGGACACAATGAGCAGTTCTTC
TRBV7-3	13	.	.	TRBJ1-1	CASRRTGNTEAFF	TGTGCCAGCAGACGCACAGGGAACACTGAAGCTTTCTTT
TRBV18	13	TRBD1	.	TRBJ2-5	CASSERQGETQYF	TGTGCCAGCTCGGAACGACAGGGCGAGACCCAGTACTTC
TRBV28	19	TRBD1	.	TRBJ1-1	CASTCTPPRDRGRNTEAFF	TGTGCCAGCACCTGTACCCCCCCCCGGGACAGGGGGCGAAACACTGAAGCTTTCTTT
TRBV4-2	18	.	.	TRBJ2-7	CASSQGRIAGDTSYEQYF	TGTGCCAGCAGCCAAGGTCGAATAGCCGGGGACACATCCTACGAGCAGTACTTC
TRBV28	18	TRBD1	once	TRBJ1-2	CASSPNPGQGYLYRGYTF	TGTGCCAGCAGTCCCAATCCGGGACAGGGTTATCTATACAGGGGCTACACCTTC
TRBV5-5	16	TRBD1	.	TRBJ1-3	CASSSPGQGIGNTIYF	TGTGCCAGCAGCTCACCGGGACAGGGAATAGGAAACACCATATATTTT
TRBV5-1	14	.	.	TRBJ2-1	CASSLGGKTNEQFF	TGCGCCAGCAGCCTTGGCGGCAAAACCAATGAGCAGTTCTTC
TRBV6-1	13	.	.	TRBJ2-7	CASSEARYHEQYF	TGTGCCAGCAGTGAAGCGAGATACCACGAGCAGTACTTC
TRBV28	16	.	.	TRBJ2-7	CASTQQGMYGSYEQYF	TGTGCCAGCACACAACAGGGAATGTACGGCTCCTACGAGCAGTACTTC
TRBV5-1	13	.	.	TRBJ1-1	CASSSQGNTEAFF	TGCGCCAGCAGCTCCCAGGGGAACACTGAAGCTTTCTTT
TRBV7-9	16	TRBD1	.	TRBJ2-7	CASSLDSGQGIYEQYF	TGTGCCAGCAGCCTTGACTCGGGACAGGGCATCTACGAGCAGTACTTC
TRBV5-1	15	.	.	TRBJ2-3	CASSWDAGGGDTQYF	TGCGCCAGCAGCTGGGACGCAGGAGGGGGAGATACGCAGTATTTT
TRBV19	15	.	.	TRBJ2-1	CASSIDRTSYNEQFF	TGTGCCAGTAGTATAGACCGGACATCCTACAATGAGCAGTTCTTC